This TCR beta chain was sequenced for a study of OX40 agonist ivuxolimab in advanced cancers. The protocol was immunoSEQ multiplex PCR, while the TCRdb copy is restricted to in-frame clones and leaves out a portion. The repertoire holds about 36,000 clones, 74% seen once, with around a sixth in the top ten. This sequence originates from an adult with an advanced solid tumor such as melanoma, head and neck, liver or kidney cancer. Sequenced material: CD4+ or CD8+ T cells sorted from blood, taken in a trial of the OX40 agonist ivuxolimab.

The CDR3 nucleotides are TGTGCCAGCAGCTTAGTGGGGGTCAGCTCCTATAATTCACCCCTCCACTTT. Residues: CASSLVGVSSYNSPLHF. The chain has TRBV7-2 and TRBJ1-6; the D gene is possibly TRBD1 (5 bases). V lost 1 base, J lost 0 bases, and 10 bases lay in between. This CDR3 comprises 17 residues. The germline V gene has CDR1 SGHTA and CDR2 FQGNSA.